This T cell receptor beta chain was profiled in a study of blood T cell repertoires in COVID-19. Study details: Some COVID-19 samples were acute and others convalescent; all came from the United States, Italy and Spain. Sample material is recorded as cDNA or gDNA derived from T cells, B-cell-depleted T cells, or PBMCs.

During active infection, Seattle patients enrolled and were then monitored through disease. As handled by the study authors: Reference gene primer amplification gave estimated nucleated cell counts. Measured with immunoSEQ multiplex PCR; TCRdb has only the in-frame clones, and not every one. D and trimming were read from the DNA, whereas the V and J calls and clone size are those reported in that table. Of about 230,000 clones detected, around 84% appear once; the ten largest clones hold 11%. Input material: peripheral blood. The clonotype originates from a man in his fifties with COVID-19, enrolled during active disease.

Here the CDR3 DNA reads TGTGCCAGCAGTGAAGCGCCGGAGGATTTGGAGCCAACTAATGAAAAACTGTTTTTT. Protein product: CASSEAPEDLEPTNEKLFF. This chain links TRBV2 with TRBJ1-4; the D is unclear. The germline V gene has CDR1 SNHLY and CDR2 FYNNEI. V lost 0 bases and J 0 bases, leaving 17 bases between the germline ends. The CDR3 length is 19 residues.